This entry lists 23 T cell receptor beta chains sequenced from one sample in a study of blood T cell repertoires in COVID-19. Sequencing used immunoSEQ multiplex PCR; TCRdb keeps in-frame clones, though not all of them. Among about 440,000 clones listed, approximately 90% were seen once. The source material was peripheral blood. Receptor source: a woman aged 50 to 60 with COVID-19, enrolled during active disease.

The genes are TRBV25-1 and TRBJ2-2, with TRBD1 matching over 10 bases. The CDR3 is 16 amino acids. V lost 1 base, J lost 6 bases, and 5 bases stayed unmatched. Looked up from germline, CDR1 is MGHDK and CDR2 is SYGVNS. The CDR3 bases are TGTGCCAGCAGTGAATCGCGGACAGGGGGAGCCGGGGAGCTGTTTTTT. This encodes CASSESRTGGAGELFF.

This clone was observed once. The rearrangement uses TRBV5-1 and TRBJ1-1; 10 bases fit TRBD1. V shed 2 bases, J shed 3 bases, and the junction held 10 bases outside the gene matches. This CDR3 has 17 residues. The V gene's germline CDR1 is SGHRS and CDR2 YFSETQ. The CDR3 region has the DNA TGCGCCAGCAGCTTAGGCGGAGGGACAGGGGAGGACACTGAAGCTTTCTTT. This encodes CASSLGGGTGEDTEAFF.

The chain uses TRBV19 and TRBJ2-2; 7 bases fit TRBD1. CDR1 LNHDA and CDR2 SQIVND come from the germline V gene (reference sequence). The CDR3 has 15 residues. Losses at the gene ends were 6 bases for V and 5 bases for J; bases not matched to a gene: 9. The DNA for the CDR3 is TGTGCCAGTAGCCTCCGGGACAGTGTAACCGGGGAGCTGTTTTTT. This sequence encodes CASSLRDSVTGELFF.

The V call is TRBV3-1 (or the pseudogene TRBV3-2), the J call TRBJ2-1; 8 bases are a match to TRBD2. CDR1 LGHDT and CDR2 YNNKEL come from the germline V gene (reference sequence). The trim removed 1 base at V and 6 bases at J, leaving 5 bases unmatched. The CDR3 extends over 15 amino acids. The CDR3 loop is CASSQAGGPGNEQFF. The CDR3 nucleotides are TGTGCCAGCAGCCAAGCGGGGGGGCCGGGCAATGAGCAGTTCTTC.

The chain links TRBV9 to TRBJ1-6, with 10 bases identical to TRBD1. The CDR3 consists of 15 residues. V was clipped by 3 bases and J by 7 bases; unmatched bases: 4. The V gene's germline CDR1 is SGDLS and CDR2 YYNGEE. The DNA of the CDR3 is TGTGCCAGCAGCGCGACGGGACAGGGGAATTCACCCCTCCACTTT. Translation gives CASSATGQGNSPLHF.

V and J are TRBV19 and TRBJ1-4; the D is unclear. The ends were cut back, 5 bases at V and 5 bases at J, with 6 bases in the middle. This CDR3 spans 12 amino acids. Germline V lookup: CDR1 LNHDA, CDR2 SQIVND (reference sequence). DNA for the CDR3: TGTGCCAGTAGTTCCCCGAATGAAAAACTGTTTTTT. Residues: CASSSPNEKLFF.

The chain uses TRBV24-1 and TRBJ2-1, with D possibly being TRBD1 (6 bases). CDR3 size: 14 residues. With 2 bases removed from V and 9 bases from J, the gap between germline ends came to 13 bases. CDR1 is KGHDR and CDR2 is SFDVKD in the germline V gene. The CDR3 is CATSDYTGKGEQFF. The CDR3 nucleotides read TGTGCCACCAGTGATTACACAGGGAAGGGTGAGCAGTTCTTC.

Details on this clone: The sample holds other DNA sequences that translate to the same CDR3. The genes are TRBV7-3 and TRBJ2-7; the match to TRBD1 covers 8 bases. This CDR3 is 15 amino acids long. V dropped 1 base and J dropped 3; count of bases not matched to a gene: 5. Germline CDR1 reads SGHTA; CDR2 reads FQGTGA. The CDR3 DNA follows: TGTGCCAGCAGCTTAAATCTCGGACAGGGCTACGAGCAGTACTTC. It translates to CASSLNLGQGYEQYF.

The rearrangement uses TRBV6-1 and TRBJ2-7; D gene uncertain. The CDR3 sequence is 14 residues long. CDR1 is MNHNS, CDR2 SASEGT, per germline. Trimming left V 1 base short and J 2 bases short, with 9 bases between. The CDR3 spells CASSEGGLPYEQYF. The CDR3 DNA is TGTGCCAGCAGTGAAGGAGGCCTCCCCTACGAGCAGTACTTC.

This sequence joins TRBV6-5 and TRBJ1-2; D not certain. The ends were cut back, 5 bases at V and 3 bases at J, with 10 bases in the middle. This CDR3 has 13 residues. The germline V gene encodes CDR1 MNHEY and CDR2 SVGAGI. CDR3 residues: CASSNPRDYGYTF. In nucleotides, the CDR3 is TGTGCCAGCAGTAACCCCCGGGACTATGGCTACACCTTC.

A word on this clone: The same CDR3 arises from other DNA sequences in this sample as well. The rearrangement uses TRBV5-1 and TRBJ1-1, with TRBD1 matching 7 bases. After removal of 0 bases from V and 3 bases from J, the junction contained 5 bases not matched to a gene. This CDR3 has 15 amino acids. Germline assignment: CDR1 SGHRS and CDR2 YFSETQ. The CDR3, as DNA: TGCGCCAGCAGCTTGGAGGGGGCGAGGGACACTGAAGCTTTCTTT. It is translated as CASSLEGARDTEAFF.

The V call is TRBV6-5, the J call TRBJ2-1; possibly TRBD2 for D (5 bases). Germline V gene sequence: CDR1 MNHEY, CDR2 SVGAGI. Deletions cut 8 bases from V and 0 bases from J, with 14 bases between. The CDR3 covers 15 residues. This CDR3 is CASCRRTSSYNEQFF. The CDR3, as DNA: TGTGCCAGCTGTCGGCGTACTAGCTCCTACAATGAGCAGTTCTTC.

The chain combines TRBV5-5 with TRBJ2-3, with 11 bases fitting TRBD2. This CDR3 has 19 amino acids. With 0 bases clipped from V and 0 bases from J, the junction kept 9 bases outside the gene matches. Germline V gene data show CDR1 as SGHKS and CDR2 as YYEKEE (reference sequence). In DNA, the CDR3 is TGTGCCAGCAGCTTGGACTACCCGGGACTAGCGGATAGCACAGATACGCAGTATTTT. It is translated as CASSLDYPGLADSTDTQYF.

The V gene is TRBV10-2, the J gene TRBJ2-5, with D unclear. This CDR3 is built from 13 residues. CDR1 is WSHSY and CDR2 is SAAADI in the germline V gene. V was cut by 9 bases and J by 5 bases, with 16 bases left in between. The CDR3 DNA is TGCGCCAGTAAGTCCCCTAGATGGGAGACCCAGTACTTC. Its translation is CASKSPRWETQYF.

This clone was seen just once. V usage is TRBV5-1 and J usage is TRBJ1-1; tentative D call: TRBD1 (5 bases). V shed 3 bases and J shed 4 bases, with 16 bases lying between them. The germline V gene encodes CDR1 SGHRS and CDR2 YFSETQ. This CDR3 comprises 15 residues. The CDR3: CASSSPPGGSTEAFF. The CDR3 DNA is TGCGCCAGCAGCTCACCTCCGGGGGGAAGCACTGAAGCTTTCTTT.

This chain connects TRBV5-4 to TRBJ2-3, with TRBD2 identical over 14 bases. V gave up 0 bases and J gave up 4 bases; unmatched junction bases: 7. Per germline, CDR1 SGHNT and CDR2 YYREEE (reference sequence). The CDR3 has 18 amino acids. The CDR3 is CASSLGLAGGQDPDTQYF. DNA for the CDR3: TGTGCCAGCAGCTTGGGACTAGCGGGGGGGCAAGACCCAGATACGCAGTATTTT.

This clone was observed once. V usage is TRBV11-2 and J usage is TRBJ1-2; D perhaps matches TRBD1 (6 bases). Germline loops: CDR1 SGHAT, CDR2 FQNNGV. Trimming cost V 1 base and J 7 bases, with 16 bases left between them. This CDR3 contains 15 residues. The CDR3: CASSLGYGRGFGYTF. The CDR3, as DNA: TGTGCCAGCAGCTTAGGATACGGCAGGGGCTTTGGCTACACCTTC.

This chain links TRBV20-1 with TRBJ2-5; 7 positions agree with TRBD1. This CDR3 region has 16 residues. Per germline, CDR1 DFQATT and CDR2 SNEGSKA (reference sequence). V dropped 3 bases and J dropped 5; count of bases not matched to a gene: 15. The CDR3 sequence is CSASLQTGLVMETQYF. The DNA of the CDR3 is TGCAGTGCTAGTCTTCAGACAGGGCTGGTCATGGAGACCCAGTACTTC.

The chain is built from TRBV12-3 or TRBV12-4 and TRBJ1-6; 7 nucleotides line up with TRBD1. This CDR3 contains 13 residues. V gave up 10 bases and J gave up 0 bases; unmatched junction bases: 0. CDR3 protein: CATGGSYNSPLHF. The CDR3 DNA reads as TGTGCCACAGGGGGCTCCTATAATTCACCCCTCCACTTT.

V and J are TRBV30 and TRBJ1-1; TRBD1 aligns across 10 bases. Trimming removed 7 bases from V and 7 bases from J; junction bases left unmatched: 3. The CDR3 totals 11 residues. From germline, CDR1 is GTSNPN and CDR2 SVGIG (reference sequence). The CDR3 DNA reads TGTGCCTCGACAGGGGGCAGTGAAGCTTTCTTT. Translating gives CASTGGSEAFF.

The gene calls are TRBV5-5 and TRBJ2-5; 7 bases fit TRBD1. The V gene's germline CDR1 is SGHKS and CDR2 YYEKEE (reference sequence). V was clipped by 5 bases and J by 3 bases; unmatched bases: 4. The CDR3 length is 13 residues. CDR3 nucleotides: TGTGCCAGCAGGACACAGGGGAAAGAGACCCAGTACTTC. Amino acids: CASRTQGKETQYF. The variable domain in full, with the rest retrieved from reference TRBV5-5 and TRBJ2-5, is DAGVTQSPTHLIKTRGQQVTLRCSPISGHKSVSWYQQVLGQGPQFIFQYYEKEERGRGNFPDRFSARQFPNYSSELNVNALLLGDSALYLCASRTQGKETQYFGPGTRLLVL.

This clone turned up a few times. This chain connects TRBV30 to TRBJ2-1, with 10 bases aligning to TRBD2. The CDR3 runs 14 residues. The trim removed 1 base at V and 6 bases at J, leaving 3 bases unmatched. Germline CDR1 GTSNPN, CDR2 SVGIG (reference sequence). Here the CDR3 DNA reads TGTGCCTGGAGTGCTAGCGGGGGCCTCAATGAGCAGTTCTTC. This translates into CAWSASGGLNEQFF.

A single count supports this clone. The genes are TRBV19 and TRBJ2-7; TRBD1 matches at 7 bases. V lost 4 bases to trimming and J lost 0 bases; unmatched junction nucleotides: 3. Germline V gene sequence: CDR1 LNHDA, CDR2 SQIVND (reference sequence). The CDR3 is made up of 14 amino acids. The CDR3 reads CASSTRDSSYEQYF. As DNA, the CDR3 is TGTGCCAGTAGTACCCGGGACAGCTCCTACGAGCAGTACTTC.